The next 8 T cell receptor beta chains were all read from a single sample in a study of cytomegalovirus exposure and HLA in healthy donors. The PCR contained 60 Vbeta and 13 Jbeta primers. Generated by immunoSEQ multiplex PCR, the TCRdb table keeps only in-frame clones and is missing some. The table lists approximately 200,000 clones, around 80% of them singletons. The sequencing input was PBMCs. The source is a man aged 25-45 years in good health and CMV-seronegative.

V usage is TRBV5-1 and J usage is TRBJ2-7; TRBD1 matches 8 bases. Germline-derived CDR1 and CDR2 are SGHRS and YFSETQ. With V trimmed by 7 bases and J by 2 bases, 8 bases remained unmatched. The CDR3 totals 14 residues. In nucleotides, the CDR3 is TGCGCCAGCCGGAAACAGGGGGGAGCCTACGAGCAGTACTTC. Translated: CASRKQGGAYEQYF.

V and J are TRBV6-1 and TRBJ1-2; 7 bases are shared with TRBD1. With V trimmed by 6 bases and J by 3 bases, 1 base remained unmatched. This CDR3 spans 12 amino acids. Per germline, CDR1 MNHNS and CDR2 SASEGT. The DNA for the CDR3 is TGTGCCAGCAGAGGACAGGACTATGGCTACACCTTC. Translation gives CASRGQDYGYTF.

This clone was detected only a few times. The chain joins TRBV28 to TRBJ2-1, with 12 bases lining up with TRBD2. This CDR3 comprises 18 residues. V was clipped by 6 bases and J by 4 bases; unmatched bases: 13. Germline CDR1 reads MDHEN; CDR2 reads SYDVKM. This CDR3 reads CASSPGLAGIGRYNEQFF. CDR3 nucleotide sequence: TGTGCCAGCAGCCCTGGACTAGCGGGAATAGGACGTTACAATGAGCAGTTCTTC.

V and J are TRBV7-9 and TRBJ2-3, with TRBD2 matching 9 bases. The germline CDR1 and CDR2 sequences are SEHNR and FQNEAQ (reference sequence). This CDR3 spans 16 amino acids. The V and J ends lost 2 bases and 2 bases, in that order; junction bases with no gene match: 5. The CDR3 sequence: CASSLTTSGSTDTQYF. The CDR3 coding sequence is TGTGCCAGCAGCTTAACGACTAGCGGATCCACAGATACGCAGTATTTT. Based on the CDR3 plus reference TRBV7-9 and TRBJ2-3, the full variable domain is DTGVSQNPRHKITKRGQNVTFRCDPISEHNRLYWYRQTLGQGPEFLTYFQNEAQLEKSRLLSDRFSAERPKGSFSTLEIQRTEQGDSAMYLCASSLTTSGSTDTQYFGPGTRLTVL.

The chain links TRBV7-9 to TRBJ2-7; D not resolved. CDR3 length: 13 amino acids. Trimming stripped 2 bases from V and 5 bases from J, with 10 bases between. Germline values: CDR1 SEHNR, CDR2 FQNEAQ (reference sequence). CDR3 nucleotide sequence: TGTGCCAGCAGCTTACCTACCGAAGACGAGCAGTACTTC. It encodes CASSLPTEDEQYF.

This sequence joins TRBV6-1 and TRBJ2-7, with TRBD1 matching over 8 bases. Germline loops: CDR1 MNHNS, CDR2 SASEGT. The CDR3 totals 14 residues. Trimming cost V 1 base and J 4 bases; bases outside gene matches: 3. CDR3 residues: CASSEEQGVYEQYF. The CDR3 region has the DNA TGTGCCAGCAGTGAAGAACAGGGGGTATACGAGCAGTACTTC.

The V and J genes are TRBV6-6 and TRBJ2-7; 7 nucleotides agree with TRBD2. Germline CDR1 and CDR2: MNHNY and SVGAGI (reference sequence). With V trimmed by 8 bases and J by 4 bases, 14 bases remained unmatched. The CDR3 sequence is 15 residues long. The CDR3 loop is CASSNLGRESYEQYF. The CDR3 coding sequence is TGTGCCAGCTCTAACCTAGGGCGGGAGAGTTACGAGCAGTACTTC.

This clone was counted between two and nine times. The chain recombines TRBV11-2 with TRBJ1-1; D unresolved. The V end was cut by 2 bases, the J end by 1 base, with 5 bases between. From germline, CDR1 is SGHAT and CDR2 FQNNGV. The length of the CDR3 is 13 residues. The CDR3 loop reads CASSLFQNTEAFF. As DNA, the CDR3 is TGTGCCAGCAGCTTATTCCAGAACACTGAAGCTTTCTTT.